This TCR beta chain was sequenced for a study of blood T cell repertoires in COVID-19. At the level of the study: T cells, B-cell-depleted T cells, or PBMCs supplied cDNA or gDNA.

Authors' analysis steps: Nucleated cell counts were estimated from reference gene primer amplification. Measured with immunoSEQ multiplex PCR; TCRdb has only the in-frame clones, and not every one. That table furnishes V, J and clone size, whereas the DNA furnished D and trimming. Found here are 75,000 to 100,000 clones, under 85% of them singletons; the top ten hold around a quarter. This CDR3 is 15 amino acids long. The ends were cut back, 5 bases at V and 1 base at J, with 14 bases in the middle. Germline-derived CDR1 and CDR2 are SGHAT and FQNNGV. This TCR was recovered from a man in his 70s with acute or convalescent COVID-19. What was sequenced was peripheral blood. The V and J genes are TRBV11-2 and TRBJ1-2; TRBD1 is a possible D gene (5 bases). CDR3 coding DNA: TGTGCCAGCAGCCCCCAGGGCGCGCTTAACTATGGCTACACCTTC. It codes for CASSPQGALNYGYTF.